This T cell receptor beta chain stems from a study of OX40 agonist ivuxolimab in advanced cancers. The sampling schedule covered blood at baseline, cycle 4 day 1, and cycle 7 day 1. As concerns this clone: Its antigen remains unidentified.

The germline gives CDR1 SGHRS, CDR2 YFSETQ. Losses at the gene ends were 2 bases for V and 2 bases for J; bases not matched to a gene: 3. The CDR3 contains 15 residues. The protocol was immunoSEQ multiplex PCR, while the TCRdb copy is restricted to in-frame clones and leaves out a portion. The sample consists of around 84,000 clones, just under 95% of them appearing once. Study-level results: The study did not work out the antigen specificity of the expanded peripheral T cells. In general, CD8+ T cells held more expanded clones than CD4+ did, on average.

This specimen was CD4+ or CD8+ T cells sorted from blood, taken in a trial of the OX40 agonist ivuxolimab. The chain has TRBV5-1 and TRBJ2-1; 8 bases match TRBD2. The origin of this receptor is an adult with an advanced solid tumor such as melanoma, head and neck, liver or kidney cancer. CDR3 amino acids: CASSLSGGTYNEQFF. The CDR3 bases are TGCGCCAGCAGCTTAAGCGGGGGTACCTACAATGAGCAGTTCTTC.